Listed here is a single TCR beta chain. Original handling: Using reference gene primer amplification, nucleated cell counts were estimated. Only in-frame clones appear in the TCRdb table, and some are missing; sequencing was by immunoSEQ multiplex PCR. V and J calls and clone size are those listed in that table; D and trimming were worked out from the DNA. The sample comprises approximately 470,000 clones, about nine tenths of which are singletons, and about 0.75% rests with the top ten. The entry originates in a study of blood T cell repertoires in COVID-19. The CDR3 length is 13 residues. The germline V gene encodes CDR1 MNHEY and CDR2 SMNVEV (reference sequence). The V segment lost 9 bases and the J segment 1 base; nucleotides outside the gene matches: 5.

The chain couples TRBV27 to TRBJ2-5; TRBD2 matches 7 bases. The clonotype comes from a woman between 18 and 30 years old who had recovered from COVID-19. The sample comprised PBMCs or T cells enriched from blood (not recorded which). The CDR3 spells CASSSSGQETQYF. The CDR3 DNA follows: TGTGCCAGTTCCTCTAGCGGCCAAGAGACCCAGTACTTC.